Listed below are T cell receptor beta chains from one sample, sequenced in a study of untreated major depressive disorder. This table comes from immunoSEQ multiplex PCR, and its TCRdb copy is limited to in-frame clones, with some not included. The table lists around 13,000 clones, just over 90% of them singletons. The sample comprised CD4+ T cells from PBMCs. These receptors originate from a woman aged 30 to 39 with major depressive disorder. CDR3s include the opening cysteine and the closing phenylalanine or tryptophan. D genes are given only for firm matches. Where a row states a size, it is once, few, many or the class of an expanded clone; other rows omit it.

TGCGCCAGCAGCCAAGAAAGAAGCGTGAACACTGAAGCTTTCTTT,CASSQERSVNTEAFF,15,TRBJ1-1,NA,TRBV4-3,NA
TGCAGCGTCGCTCCTGTCGTCGGCCGAGGCTATGGCTACACCTTC,CSVAPVVGRGYGYTF,15,TRBJ1-2,NA,TRBV29-1,NA
TGTGCCAGCAGCCCAGCGGGACTGAACTACAATGAGCAGTTCTTC,CASSPAGLNYNEQFF,15,TRBJ2-1,TRBD2,TRBV7-9,NA
TGTGCCAGCAGCTTGGGTGGGAGAGGGTTACAATTAATCTACTATGGCTACACCTTC,CASSLGGRGLQLIYYGYTF,19,TRBJ1-2,NA,TRBV11-2,NA
TGTGCCATCAGACAGGGGCGAGACACTGAAGCTTTCTTT,CAIRQGRDTEAFF,13,TRBJ1-1,TRBD1,TRBV10-3,NA
TGTGCCAGCAGTGAACGGGGACCCAAATCTGGGGCCAACGTCCTGACTTTC,CASSERGPKSGANVLTF,17,TRBJ2-6,NA,TRBV2,NA
TGTGCCAGCAGCACCCGACTAGCGGGGATTTACAATGAGCAGTTCTTC,CASSTRLAGIYNEQFF,16,TRBJ2-1,TRBD2,TRBV11-2,NA
TGTGCCAGCAGCGTCAGAAAACTAGCGGGAGTGAACCAAGAGACCCAGTACTTC,CASSVRKLAGVNQETQYF,18,TRBJ2-5,TRBD2,TRBV9,NA
TGTGCCGTTACCGGACGGAGCTCCTACGAGCAGTACTTC,CAVTGRSSYEQYF,13,TRBJ2-7,NA,TRBV6-5,NA
TGCGCCAGCAGCTTCCCGGGACAGCGATACAATGAGCAGTTCTTC,CASSFPGQRYNEQFF,15,TRBJ2-1,TRBD1,TRBV5-1,once
TGTGCCAGCAGTCCTCGGGGGGACAGGGGTACCGGGGAGCTGTTTTTT,CASSPRGDRGTGELFF,16,TRBJ2-2,NA,TRBV21-1,once
TGTGCCAGCCGACCTACAGGGGGCGGTGGTACCGGGGAGCTGTTTTTT,CASRPTGGGGTGELFF,16,TRBJ2-2,TRBD1,TRBV25-1,NA
TGTGCCAGCAGGACGAAAGGAGGGGCCGCGGGCTACACCTTC,CASRTKGGAAGYTF,14,TRBJ1-2,NA,TRBV5-4,NA
TGTGCCAGCAGCTTACGGACGGGACCCTACGAGCAGTACTTC,CASSLRTGPYEQYF,14,TRBJ2-7,NA,TRBV7-8,NA
TGTGCCAGCAGCTTAAGGTCAGGGGACGGCTACACCTTC,CASSLRSGDGYTF,13,TRBJ1-2,NA,TRBV7-2,NA
TGTGCCAGCACCTCCTTGGGGACAGATTATGGCTACACCTTC,CASTSLGTDYGYTF,14,TRBJ1-2,TRBD1,TRBV5-6,NA
TGCGCCAGCAGCCACCCCGGGGCGGCGGGGCCCGAAGCTTTCTTT,CASSHPGAAGPEAFF,15,TRBJ1-1,NA,TRBV4-1,NA
TGTGCCAGCAGTGAGACTAGCGGTAACACCGGGGAGCTGTTTTTT,CASSETSGNTGELFF,15,TRBJ2-2,TRBD2,TRBV6-1,NA
TGTGCCAGCAGGGAACTAGCCTCTAGCACAGATACGCAGTATTTT,CASRELASSTDTQYF,15,TRBJ2-3,NA,TRBV2,NA
TGTGCCAGCAAATTGGGGACAGGGGGCGCGAGCCAAGAGACCCAGTACTTC,CASKLGTGGASQETQYF,17,TRBJ2-5,TRBD1,TRBV2,once
TGTGCCAGCAAGCTTGGGGCAAGTGGGGCCAACGTCCTGACTTTC,CASKLGASGANVLTF,15,TRBJ2-6,NA,TRBV7-2,NA
TGTGCCAGCAGCCCGGGGGACCTAAAACGTTACTATGGCTACACCTTC,CASSPGDLKRYYGYTF,16,TRBJ1-2,NA,TRBV5-4,NA
TGTGCCAGTGAGGCACCCAATAATGAAAAACTGTTTTTT,CASEAPNNEKLFF,13,TRBJ1-4,NA,TRBV19,NA
TGTGCCAGCTCACCTAAGACTGGTGGCTACGAGCAGTACTTC,CASSPKTGGYEQYF,14,TRBJ2-7,NA,TRBV18,NA
TGTGCCAGCAGTCGACAGTCTCTGGGATCCTACGAGCAGTACTTC,CASSRQSLGSYEQYF,15,TRBJ2-7,NA,TRBV5-4,NA
TGTGCCATCCGTCAGTCCTACGAGCAGTACTTC,CAIRQSYEQYF,11,TRBJ2-7,NA,TRBV10-3,NA
TGTGCCAGCAGCTTAGACAGGGGGCAGCCCCAGCATTTT,CASSLDRGQPQHF,13,TRBJ1-5,TRBD1,TRBV11-2,NA
TGTGCCAGCAGAACACAGGGAAACGAGCAGTACTTC,CASRTQGNEQYF,12,TRBJ2-7,NA,TRBV2,once
TGTGCCAGCAGTGTCGGGACAGAGTCCACCATATATTTT,CASSVGTESTIYF,13,TRBJ1-3,TRBD1,TRBV5-6,NA
TGCGCCAGCAGCCAAGGAACTACGGGACAGCATAACCTTCCCTGCTTC,CASSQGTTGQHNLPCF,16,TRBJ2-7,TRBD1,TRBV4-1,NA
TGTGCCAGCAGCCAAAACTATGGCTACACCTTC,CASSQNYGYTF,11,TRBJ1-2,NA,TRBV14,NA
TGTGCCAGCAGCCGCATTCTCTTAGCGGGAACCTACAATGAGCAGTTCTTC,CASSRILLAGTYNEQFF,17,TRBJ2-1,TRBD2,TRBV13,NA
TGTGCCAGCAGCTTGGGCCGGGTCTTCTACAATGAGCAGTTCTTC,CASSLGRVFYNEQFF,15,TRBJ2-1,NA,TRBV7-9,NA
TGTGCCAGCAGGCCATCAGGGTCCGGGGAGCTGTTTTTT,CASRPSGSGELFF,13,TRBJ2-2,NA,TRBV7-9,NA
TGTGCCAGCAGCCGACAGGGGACTACCAACTATGGCTACACCTTC,CASSRQGTTNYGYTF,15,TRBJ1-2,TRBD1,TRBV11-2,NA
TGCGCCAGCAGCTTGGAAGGCCTTCCGGGTGATACGCAGTATTTT,CASSLEGLPGDTQYF,15,TRBJ2-3,NA,TRBV5-1,NA
TGTGCCAGCAGTTTTCATTCCGGGAACCTAGGCGAGCAGTACTTC,CASSFHSGNLGEQYF,15,TRBJ2-7,NA,TRBV27,NA
TGTGCCAGCAGCTTAGCGGGAGCAAACACCGGGGAGCTGTTTTTT,CASSLAGANTGELFF,15,TRBJ2-2,TRBD2,TRBV6-5,NA
TGTGCCAGCAGCGTAGGGACAGTTAATGAGCAGTTCTTC,CASSVGTVNEQFF,13,TRBJ2-1,NA,TRBV9,NA
TGTGCCAGCAGCATAGGACTAGCGGGTACGGATGAGCAGTTCTTC,CASSIGLAGTDEQFF,15,TRBJ2-1,TRBD2,TRBV7-9,NA
TGTGCCAGCAGAACGGACAGACAGAACACCGGGGAGCTGTTTTTT,CASRTDRQNTGELFF,15,TRBJ2-2,NA,TRBV6-1,once
TGTGCCTGGAGCGGACCGGATACAGGCAGTGGAAACACCATATATTTT,CAWSGPDTGSGNTIYF,16,TRBJ1-3,NA,TRBV30,NA
TGTGCCAGCAGCCTTCGGAGCCGGAACACTGAAGCTTTCTTT,CASSLRSRNTEAFF,14,TRBJ1-1,NA,TRBV11-3,NA
TGTGCCAGCAGTTTGTCCAGCCTGAACACTGAAGCTTTCTTT,CASSLSSLNTEAFF,14,TRBJ1-1,NA,TRBV28,NA
TGTGCCTGGAGAGAAGCATGGCCGCGGCGCATGAACACTGAAGCTTTCTTT,CAWREAWPRRMNTEAFF,17,TRBJ1-1,NA,TRBV30,NA